Sequencing of this T cell receptor (beta chain) was carried out in a study of OX40 agonist ivuxolimab in advanced cancers. Across the study: Three patients got partial responses; one had hepatocellular carcinoma and two had cutaneous melanoma.

Profiled with immunoSEQ multiplex PCR; TCRdb holds only in-frame clones, not every one. The sample yields about 80,000 clones, around 86% seen once. No patient had autoimmune disease or received systemic immunosuppression. The starting material was CD4+ or CD8+ T cells sorted from blood, obtained in a trial of the OX40 agonist ivuxolimab. The source of this sequence is an adult with an advanced solid tumor such as melanoma, head and neck, liver or kidney cancer.

CDR3: CASQPPGTGQYGYTF. DNA of the CDR3: TGTGCCAGCCAACCTCCCGGGACAGGGCAATATGGCTACACCTTC. V and J are TRBV6-1 and TRBJ1-2; 9 bases match TRBD1. This CDR3 region has 15 residues. The germline V gene encodes CDR1 MNHNS and CDR2 SASEGT. V trimming: 8 bases; J trimming: 5 bases; junction bases outside the gene matches: 12.